This is a list of T cell receptor beta chains from one sample in a study of shared clonotypes between healthy human individuals. Using immunoSEQ multiplex PCR, the repertoire was profiled, and TCRdb retains in-frame clones only, with some absent. The sample records some 2,100,000 clones, under 95% being singletons. Sequencing input: naive CD8+ T cells from PBMCs. These TCRs come from a man aged 18 to 29 in good health. Some clones in this sample may be carry-over from other donors' samples. The CDR3 runs from the conserved cysteine through the conserved F or W. Fields, in order: V gene, J gene, CDR3 protein.

>TRBV2|TRBJ2-3
CASSGTSGVSTDTQYF
>TRBV28|TRBJ2-7
CASSRTGLSREYF
>TRBV19|TRBJ1-1
CASSISGVEAFF
>TRBV9|TRBJ2-3
CASSQLAEPSTDTQYF
>TRBV7-8|TRBJ2-3
CASSTTGTLGSDTQYF
>TRBV4-2|TRBJ2-7
CASSQEGGTYYEQYF
>TRBV6-1|TRBJ2-7
CASSEGLSYEQYF
>TRBV7-9|TRBJ2-1
CASSLEMGNEQFF
>TRBV10-2|TRBJ1-1
CASSLTEGKNTEAFF
>TRBV11-2|TRBJ2-3
CASSLGGGRGADTQYF
>TRBV27|TRBJ2-1
CASSRTSGNNEQFF
>TRBV29-1|TRBJ2-1
CSVEHPDEQFF
>TRBV11-3|TRBJ2-1
CASSGDRGRYNEQFF
>TRBV27|TRBJ2-7
CASSLQRAGEQYF
>TRBV4-1|TRBJ2-7
CASSSLGAGNYEQYF
>TRBV29-1|TRBJ1-2
CSVRDGAGSGYTF
>TRBV7-6|TRBJ2-3
CASAGAGGVTDTQYF
>TRBV6-1|TRBJ1-5
CASSVSRPERNQPQHF
>TRBV29-1|TRBJ2-1
CSGRPGTGTPYNEQFF
>TRBV9|TRBJ2-7
CASSVEDGPYEQYF
>TRBV25-1|TRBJ1-6
CASSAFLSSPLHF
>TRBV18|TRBJ2-7
CASSPVRDEQYF
>TRBV7-3|TRBJ1-5
CASSSIKVSDQPQHF
>TRBV5-6|TRBJ2-1
CASSYLASEQFF
>TRBV6-5|TRBJ2-2
CASSSGTNTGELFF
>TRBV6-5|TRBJ1-1
CASSDSHTEAFF
>TRBV7-6|TRBJ2-7
CASSLGGVGVYEQYF
>TRBV7-9|TRBJ1-1
CASSTALGNTEAFF
>TRBV28|TRBJ2-6
CASSLSSTEGGANVLTF
>TRBV11-2|TRBJ2-7
CASSRVRGNGDEQYF
>TRBV9|TRBJ2-2
CASSAYDSGELFF
>TRBV14|TRBJ2-1
CASSQTSGREQFF
>TRBV28|TRBJ1-5
CASRLRLGGGRQPQHF